These T cell receptor beta chains were read from a single sample in a study of coeliac disease. Clones were read by immunoSEQ multiplex PCR, and TCRdb kept only the in-frame ones, dropping some. The sample lists about 4,100 clones; less than 75% were seen once. Sequenced: intraepithelial lymphocytes from the gut. The origin of the receptors is a woman younger than 30 with active celiac disease. Each CDR3 is given with its conserved first and last residue. D genes are given only for firm matches. Expanded clones are given a class, and other clones once, few, many or no size at all.

v_gene: TRBV9; len: 16; d_gene: -; abundance: few; j_gene: TRBJ2-5; CDR3nt: TGTGCCAGCAGCGTAGAAGCGATGGTTCTTGGAGAGACCCAGTACTTC; CDR3aa: CASSVEAMVLGETQYF
v_gene: TRBV28; len: 15; d_gene: -; abundance: -; j_gene: TRBJ1-1; CDR3nt: TGTGCCAGCAGTCCAGGAGGGGCAGGAAGCCTCGAAGCTTTCTTT; CDR3aa: CASSPGGAGSLEAFF
v_gene: TRBV7-3; len: 14; d_gene: TRBD2; abundance: -; j_gene: TRBJ2-3; CDR3nt: TGTGCCAGCAGCTTAAGCGGGGGAGGAGATACGCAGTATTTT; CDR3aa: CASSLSGGGDTQYF
v_gene: TRBV6-5; len: 13; d_gene: -; abundance: few; j_gene: TRBJ1-6; CDR3nt: TGTGCCACGAGGAGCTCCTATAATTCACCCCTCCACTTT; CDR3aa: CATRSSYNSPLHF
v_gene: TRBV2; len: 12; d_gene: -; abundance: -; j_gene: TRBJ2-1; CDR3nt: TGTGCCAGCAGTGATAGGGGCAATGAGCAGTTCTTC; CDR3aa: CASSDRGNEQFF
v_gene: TRBV10-3; len: 13; d_gene: -; abundance: few; j_gene: TRBJ1-1; CDR3nt: TGTGCCATCAGTGAGCACAGTAACCTGGAAGCTTTCTTT; CDR3aa: CAISEHSNLEAFF
v_gene: TRBV28; len: 18; d_gene: -; abundance: once; j_gene: TRBJ1-6; CDR3nt: TGTGCCAGCAGTATTCCACAGGGTAGGGCCTGCTGTAATTCACCCCTCCACTTT; CDR3aa: CASSIPQGRACCNSPLHF
v_gene: TRBV9; len: 15; d_gene: TRBD2; abundance: -; j_gene: TRBJ2-1; CDR3nt: TGTGCCAGCAGCGTAAGGGGGCGGGGGGGGGATGAGCAGTTCTTC; CDR3aa: CASSVRGRGGDEQFF
v_gene: TRBV25-1; len: 16; d_gene: TRBD1; abundance: few; j_gene: TRBJ2-1; CDR3nt: TGTGCCAGCAGTGATACCGGGGACAGAGACTACAATGAGCAGTTCTTC; CDR3aa: CASSDTGDRDYNEQFF
v_gene: TRBV7-8; len: 13; d_gene: -; abundance: -; j_gene: TRBJ2-3; CDR3nt: TGTGCCAGCAGCTTAGCGGGGGGAGATACGCAGTATTTT; CDR3aa: CASSLAGGDTQYF
v_gene: TRBV10-1; len: 19; d_gene: TRBD1; abundance: -; j_gene: TRBJ2-3; CDR3nt: TGCGCCAGCAGTGATGACAGGGGGCCTTACCCTACTAGCACAGATACGCAGTATTTT; CDR3aa: CASSDDRGPYPTSTDTQYF
v_gene: TRBV9; len: 17; d_gene: TRBD1; abundance: once; j_gene: TRBJ1-4; CDR3nt: TGTGCCAGCAGCGGTCACAGGGGGATTCGCCATAATGAAAAACTGTTTTTT; CDR3aa: CASSGHRGIRHNEKLFF
v_gene: TRBV19; len: 14; d_gene: TRBD2; abundance: -; j_gene: TRBJ2-1; CDR3nt: TGTGCCAGCAGCGGGGGGGCCCGGTTAAATGAGCAGTTCTTC; CDR3aa: CASSGGARLNEQFF
v_gene: TRBV7-2; len: 14; d_gene: -; abundance: -; j_gene: TRBJ2-7; CDR3nt: TGTGCCAGCAGCCTCATGACAGGGAGGAACGAGCAGTACTTC; CDR3aa: CASSLMTGRNEQYF
v_gene: TRBV2; len: 17; d_gene: TRBD2; abundance: -; j_gene: TRBJ2-1; CDR3nt: TGTGCCAGCAGTGACTTTGGAGCGGGGGTATCCTACAATGAGCAGTTCTTC; CDR3aa: CASSDFGAGVSYNEQFF
v_gene: TRBV9; len: 15; d_gene: TRBD2; abundance: -; j_gene: TRBJ2-1; CDR3nt: TGTGCCAGCAGCGAATCCGGGGGGGGTTTCAATGAGCAGTTCTTC; CDR3aa: CASSESGGGFNEQFF
v_gene: TRBV2; len: 12; d_gene: TRBD1; abundance: -; j_gene: TRBJ2-7; CDR3nt: TGTGCCAGCAAGGACAGGGGATGGGAGCAGTACTTC; CDR3aa: CASKDRGWEQYF
v_gene: TRBV9; len: 18; d_gene: TRBD2; abundance: -; j_gene: TRBJ2-3; CDR3nt: TGTGCCAGCAGCGTAGAGGGGACTAGCGGGCCTAGCACAGATACGCAGTATTTT; CDR3aa: CASSVEGTSGPSTDTQYF
v_gene: TRBV10-3; len: 14; d_gene: -; abundance: -; j_gene: TRBJ1-6; CDR3nt: TGTGCCATCAGCCCCTCTCGGGGGAAGACACCCCTCCACTTT; CDR3aa: CAISPSRGKTPLHF
v_gene: TRBV29-1; len: 14; d_gene: TRBD2; abundance: -; j_gene: TRBJ2-5; CDR3nt: TGCAGCGTTGATCGGGCGGGGGTCGGCCAGACCCAGTACTTC; CDR3aa: CSVDRAGVGQTQYF
v_gene: TRBV30; len: 13; d_gene: TRBD1; abundance: -; j_gene: TRBJ1-2; CDR3nt: TGTGCCTGGAGTGTTACAGGGGGCCATGGCTACACCTTC; CDR3aa: CAWSVTGGHGYTF
v_gene: TRBV9; len: 15; d_gene: -; abundance: -; j_gene: TRBJ2-6; CDR3nt: TGTGCCAGCAGCGTATCGGTGAGGGGGGCCAACGTCCTGACTTTC; CDR3aa: CASSVSVRGANVLTF
v_gene: TRBV5-4; len: 15; d_gene: -; abundance: -; j_gene: TRBJ1-2; CDR3nt: TGTGCCAGCAGCTTGGGGGGAGCCGCTAACTATGGCTACACCTTC; CDR3aa: CASSLGGAANYGYTF
v_gene: TRBV27; len: 14; d_gene: TRBD1; abundance: -; j_gene: TRBJ2-3; CDR3nt: TGTGCCAGCAGTTTATGGGACAGGGCGGATACGCAGTATTTT; CDR3aa: CASSLWDRADTQYF
v_gene: TRBV4-1; len: 21; d_gene: TRBD1; abundance: few; j_gene: TRBJ1-1; CDR3nt: TGCGCCAGCAGCCTTGTCCAGGCAGGGGGTTCGAGGGCACCAATGAACACTGAAGCTTTCTTT; CDR3aa: CASSLVQAGGSRAPMNTEAFF
v_gene: TRBV19; len: 11; d_gene: -; abundance: -; j_gene: TRBJ1-2; CDR3nt: TGTGCCAGTAGTCTGAACTATGGCTACACCTTC; CDR3aa: CASSLNYGYTF
v_gene: TRBV10-2; len: 15; d_gene: TRBD2; abundance: large; j_gene: TRBJ2-1; CDR3nt: TGCGCCAGCAGTCTGGACGGGGGGGCCCTCAATGAGCAGTTCTTC; CDR3aa: CASSLDGGALNEQFF
v_gene: TRBV7-8; len: 14; d_gene: -; abundance: -; j_gene: TRBJ1-1; CDR3nt: TGTGCCAGCAGCTCGGGTGGCGGCGGCCGTGAAGCTTTCTTT; CDR3aa: CASSSGGGGREAFF
v_gene: TRBV6-5; len: 15; d_gene: -; abundance: -; j_gene: TRBJ2-6; CDR3nt: TGTGCCAGCAGGGGCCAGGGGACTGGGGCCAACGTCCTGACTTTC; CDR3aa: CASRGQGTGANVLTF
v_gene: TRBV9; len: 13; d_gene: -; abundance: -; j_gene: TRBJ1-2; CDR3nt: TGTGCCAGCAGCGTTGAGGGAAACTATGGCTACACCTTC; CDR3aa: CASSVEGNYGYTF
v_gene: TRBV14; len: 20; d_gene: TRBD2; abundance: -; j_gene: TRBJ2-5; CDR3nt: TGTGCCAGCAGCCACACCCCCGGTCGGGCCCAGCGGGGGGGCCAAGAGACCCAGTACTTC; CDR3aa: CASSHTPGRAQRGGQETQYF
v_gene: TRBV7-3; len: 13; d_gene: TRBD1; abundance: -; j_gene: TRBJ1-2; CDR3nt: TGTGCCAGCAGCACCGGACAGGGTTATGGCTACACCTTC; CDR3aa: CASSTGQGYGYTF
v_gene: TRBV5-4; len: 15; d_gene: -; abundance: -; j_gene: TRBJ2-5; CDR3nt: TGTGCCAGCAGCTTGGGAGGGTCAAACGAGGAGACCCAGTACTTC; CDR3aa: CASSLGGSNEETQYF
v_gene: TRBV9; len: 15; d_gene: TRBD2; abundance: -; j_gene: TRBJ2-1; CDR3nt: TGTGCCAGCAGCGTAAGAAGCGGGACCTACAATGAGCAGTTCTTC; CDR3aa: CASSVRSGTYNEQFF
v_gene: TRBV19; len: 15; d_gene: -; abundance: few; j_gene: TRBJ1-4; CDR3nt: TGTGCCAGTAAATATGACAGTATCTTAACGGAGAAACTGTTTTTT; CDR3aa: CASKYDSILTEKLFF
v_gene: TRBV5-1; len: 16; d_gene: TRBD2; abundance: few; j_gene: TRBJ2-7; CDR3nt: TGCGCCAGCAGCCCGCACGGACTAGGTGGGGCCTACGAGCAGTACTTC; CDR3aa: CASSPHGLGGAYEQYF
v_gene: TRBV28; len: 16; d_gene: TRBD2; abundance: -; j_gene: TRBJ2-2; CDR3nt: TGTGCCAGCAGTTTAGAGGCCGGGGGGTACACCGGGGAGCTGTTTTTT; CDR3aa: CASSLEAGGYTGELFF